These 17 T cell receptor beta chains share one sample of origin, sequenced in a study of T cells in tumors after PD-1 blockade. Clones were sequenced by immunoSEQ multiplex PCR, and TCRdb holds only the in-frame ones, with some missing. Of 9,000 to 15,000 clones listed, approximately 57% are singletons. Sequencing was performed on tumor tissue, taken before anti-PD-1 treatment. These TCRs come from a human donor with basal cell carcinoma.

The J gene is TRBJ2-7, the V gene TRBV6-1; 8 bases are shared with TRBD2. The CDR3 spans 15 residues. The ends lost 0 bases at V and 6 bases at J; junction bases unmatched: 7. Per germline, CDR1 MNHNS and CDR2 SASEGT. The CDR3 protein is CASSEAGTRGAEQYF. For the CDR3, the DNA is TGTGCCAGCAGTGAAGCCGGGACTAGGGGCGCCGAGCAGTACTTC.

The chain joins TRBV5-1 to TRBJ2-2, with 10 nucleotides matching TRBD1. The CDR3 runs to 16 residues. Trimming at V came to 5 bases and at J to 5 bases, leaving 9 bases not matched to a gene. Looked up from germline, CDR1 is SGHRS and CDR2 is YFSETQ. The chain's CDR3 is CASRPSGTGVTGELFF. In DNA form, the CDR3 reads TGCGCCAGCAGACCTTCCGGGACAGGGGTTACCGGGGAGCTGTTTTTT.

The J gene is TRBJ2-5, the V gene TRBV7-2; a weak D match, TRBD2 (6 bases). In germline, CDR1 is SGHTA, CDR2 FQGNSA. The CDR3 length is 15 residues. Trimming shortened V by 5 bases and J by 2 bases, and 15 bases separated the two germline ends. This CDR3 is CASSRTRRDQETQYF. CDR3 DNA sequence: TGTGCCAGCAGCCGGACCAGGAGGGATCAAGAGACCCAGTACTTC.

This clone was recorded once. The rearrangement uses TRBV6-4 and TRBJ1-2; the D is unclear. CDR1 and CDR2 from the germline V gene are MRHNA and SNTAGT. Between the trimmed V and J ends, which lost 2 bases and 7 bases, there was a span of 8 bases. The CDR3 extends over 12 amino acids. The CDR3 loop is CASSDLGRGYTF. CDR3 coding DNA: TGTGCCAGCAGTGACCTCGGGCGTGGCTACACCTTC.

This sequence joins TRBV9 and TRBJ2-1; 8 bases map to TRBD1. The V gene's germline CDR1 is SGDLS and CDR2 YYNGEE. The CDR3 covers 15 residues. The junction had 9 bases not matched to a gene; V was cut back by 4 bases and J by 6 bases. CDR3 DNA: TGTGCCAGCAGCACCCGACTGACAGGGGTCAATGAGCAGTTCTTC. Its translation: CASSTRLTGVNEQFF. The full variable domain, in which reference TRBV9 and TRBJ2-1 provide the parts outside the CDR3, is DSGVTQTPKHLITATGQRVTLRCSPRSGDLSVYWYQQSLDQGLQFLIQYYNGEERAKGNILERFSAQQFPDLHSELNLSSLELGDSALYFCASSTRLTGVNEQFFGPGTRLTVL.

The gene calls are TRBV3-1 (or the pseudogene TRBV3-2) and TRBJ2-7; no reliable D call. Trimming pared 11 bases from V and 4 bases from J, leaving 6 bases between. Germline V gene sequence: CDR1 LGHDT, CDR2 YNNKEL (reference sequence). CDR3 length: 9 residues. CDR3 in DNA: TGTGCCCTCCGGTACGAGCAGTACTTC. Its protein is CALRYEQYF.

The V and J genes are TRBV4-3 and TRBJ1-1; D not resolved. Germline V gene data show CDR1 as LGHNA and CDR2 as YSLEER. The CDR3 extends over 15 amino acids. The V gene lost 0 bases and the J gene lost 0 bases, with 8 bases spanning the gap. CDR3 in DNA: TGCGCCAGCAGCCAAGAGGCAGGAATGAACACTGAAGCTTTCTTT. It specifies CASSQEAGMNTEAFF.

This chain joins TRBV7-2 and TRBJ2-6; the D call may be TRBD1 or TRBD2 (5 bases each). Germline V gene lookup returns CDR1 SGHTA and CDR2 FQGNSA. The CDR3 runs 18 residues. With 1 base removed from V and 2 bases from J, the gap between germline ends came to 15 bases. CDR3 bases: TGTGCCAGCAGCTTAGGAGGTCCAGGGAGTGCTGGGGCCAACGTCCTGACTTTC. This gives the protein CASSLGGPGSAGANVLTF.

The chain employs TRBV29-1 and TRBJ2-7, with D perhaps being TRBD1 or TRBD2 (5 bases each). V shed 6 bases and J shed 3 bases, with 21 bases lying between them. CDR1 and CDR2 (germline): SQVTM, ANQGSEA. CDR3 length: 15 amino acids. Here the CDR3 DNA reads TGCAGCGTGACCCTTGAGGGACGCCCCGACTACGAGCAGTACTTC. It codes for CSVTLEGRPDYEQYF.

V is TRBV7-3 and J is TRBJ2-5, with TRBD2 identical over 13 bases. The CDR3 covers 16 residues. V was clipped by 5 bases and J by 3 bases; unmatched bases: 6. Germline CDR1 and CDR2: SGHTA and FQGTGA. CDR3 residues: CASSTSGLAGEETQYF. DNA of the CDR3: TGTGCCAGCAGCACAAGTGGACTAGCGGGAGAAGAGACCCAGTACTTC. The full variable domain, rest sourced from reference TRBV7-3 and TRBJ2-5, is GAGVSQTPSNKVTEKGKYVELRCDPISGHTALYWYRQSLGQGPEFLIYFQGTGAADDSGLPNDRFFAVRPEGSVSTLKIQRTERGDSAVYLCASSTSGLAGEETQYFGPGTRLLVL.

This chain links TRBV24-1 with TRBJ2-7; 9 positions match TRBD1. Germline CDR1 KGHDR, CDR2 SFDVKD. This CDR3 region has 15 residues. Trimming took 4 bases from V and 3 from J; bases not matched to a gene: 6. This CDR3 reads CATSDRGQGDYEQYF. In nucleotides, the CDR3 is TGTGCCACCAGTGACCGGGGACAGGGAGACTACGAGCAGTACTTC.

The chain's CDR3 is CASSPGQSDTQYF. DNA of the CDR3: TGTGCCAGCAGCCCTGGACAGTCAGATACGCAGTATTTT. The chain employs TRBV5-4 and TRBJ2-3, with D perhaps matching TRBD1 (6 bases). Trimming shortened V by 4 bases and J by 4 bases, and 10 bases separated the two germline ends. CDR1 and CDR2 (germline): SGHNT, YYREEE (reference sequence). The CDR3 is made up of 13 amino acids.

The gene calls are TRBV9 and TRBJ2-2; 7 nucleotides match TRBD2. V shed 0 bases and J 4 bases; nucleotides not matched to a gene: 6. The CDR3 has 16 residues. Germline V gene data show CDR1 as SGDLS and CDR2 as YYNGEE. The CDR3 DNA follows: TGTGCCAGCAGCGTAGGAGGGACTATCAGCACCGGGGAGCTGTTTTTT. It encodes CASSVGGTISTGELFF.

V gene TRBV9 combines with J gene TRBJ1-3, with TRBD1 as a possible D gene (6 bases). V was clipped by 3 bases and J by 4 bases, with 14 bases between them. The length of the CDR3 is 15 residues. Germline CDR1 is SGDLS and CDR2 is YYNGEE. The CDR3 protein is CASSGMGGPGNTIYF. In DNA form, the CDR3 reads TGTGCCAGCAGCGGCATGGGGGGGCCCGGAAACACCATATATTTT.

CDR3 DNA sequence: TGTGCCACCAGTGAAAGGCGGGGCACTGAAGCTTTCTTT. Amino acid sequence: CATSERRGTEAFF. The chain carries TRBV24-1 and TRBJ1-1; D is uncertain. The germline V gene has CDR1 KGHDR and CDR2 SFDVKD. Trimming took off 4 bases at V and 4 bases at J, with 9 bases between the two ends. The CDR3 loop spans 13 amino acids.

This sequence joins TRBV28 and TRBJ2-7, with TRBD2 as a possible D gene (6 bases). CDR1 is MDHEN and CDR2 is SYDVKM in the germline V gene. Trimming removed 7 bases at V and 2 bases at J, with 12 bases between. This CDR3 region has 13 residues. CDR3 nucleotides: TGTGCCAGCAATCCTAGCGTACCCTACGAGCAGTACTTC. It codes for CASNPSVPYEQYF.

The rearrangement uses TRBV24-1 and TRBJ2-1, with D possibly being TRBD1 (6 bases). The CDR3 sequence is 15 residues long. The germline V gene encodes CDR1 KGHDR and CDR2 SFDVKD. V gave up 1 base and J gave up 7 bases, with 13 bases separating them. The DNA of the CDR3 is TGTGCCACCAGTGATTTTTCCAGGGGACGGAATGAGCAGTTCTTC. Residues: CATSDFSRGRNEQFF.